Listed here is a single T cell receptor (beta chain). This sample was included in a study of blood T cell repertoires in COVID-19. Original processing methods: Amplification of reference gene primers provided the estimated nucleated cell counts. Data came from immunoSEQ multiplex PCR; TCRdb stores just in-frame clones and leaves some out. That table is the source of V, J and clone size, and D and trimming were worked out from the DNA. The sample consists of some 94,000 clones, 85% to 90% of them appearing once. The CDR3 sequence is 13 residues long. Trimming cost V 6 bases and J 2 bases, with 8 bases left between them. Germline values: CDR1 MDHEN, CDR2 SYDVKM.

This sequence was found in a human donor in a cohort sampled during active COVID-19. The V gene is TRBV28, the J gene TRBJ1-5, with TRBD1 as a possible D gene (5 bases). The specimen was peripheral blood. The CDR3 protein is CASRVGGNQPQHF. The CDR3 DNA reads TGTGCCAGCAGGGTAGGGGGCAATCAGCCCCAGCATTTT.